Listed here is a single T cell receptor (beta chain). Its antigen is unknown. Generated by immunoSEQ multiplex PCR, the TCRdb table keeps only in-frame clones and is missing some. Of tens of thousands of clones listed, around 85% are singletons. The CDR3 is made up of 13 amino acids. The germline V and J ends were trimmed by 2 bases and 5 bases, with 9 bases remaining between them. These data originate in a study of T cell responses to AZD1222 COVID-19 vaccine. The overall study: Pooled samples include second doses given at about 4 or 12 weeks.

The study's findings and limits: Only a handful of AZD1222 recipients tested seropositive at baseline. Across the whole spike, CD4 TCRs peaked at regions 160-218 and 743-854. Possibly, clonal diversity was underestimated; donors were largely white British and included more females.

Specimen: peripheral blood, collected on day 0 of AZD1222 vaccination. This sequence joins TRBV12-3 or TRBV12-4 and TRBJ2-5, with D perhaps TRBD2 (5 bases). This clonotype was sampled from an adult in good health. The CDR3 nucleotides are TGTGCCAGCAGTTTACAGTGGAGGGAGACCCAGTACTTC. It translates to CASSLQWRETQYF.